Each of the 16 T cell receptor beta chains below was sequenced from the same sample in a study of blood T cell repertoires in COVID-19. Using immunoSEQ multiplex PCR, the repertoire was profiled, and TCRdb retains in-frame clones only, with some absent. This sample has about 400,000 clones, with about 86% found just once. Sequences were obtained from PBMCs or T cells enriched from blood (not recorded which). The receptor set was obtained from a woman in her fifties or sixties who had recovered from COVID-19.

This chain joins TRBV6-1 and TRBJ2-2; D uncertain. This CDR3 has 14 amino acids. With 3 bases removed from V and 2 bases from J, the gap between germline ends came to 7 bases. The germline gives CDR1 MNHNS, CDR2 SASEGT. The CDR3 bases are TGTGCCAGCAGTGACAGGCTAAACACCGGGGAGCTGTTTTTT. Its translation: CASSDRLNTGELFF.

The CDR3 loop is CASNRQGSQETQYF. As DNA, the CDR3 is TGTGCCAGCAATCGACAGGGTTCCCAAGAGACCCAGTACTTC. The chain employs TRBV6-5 and TRBJ2-5, with TRBD1 matching 7 bases. Germline V CDR1 and CDR2: MNHEY, SVGAGI. Trimming cost V 7 bases and J 1 base; bases outside gene matches: 6. The CDR3 spans 14 residues.

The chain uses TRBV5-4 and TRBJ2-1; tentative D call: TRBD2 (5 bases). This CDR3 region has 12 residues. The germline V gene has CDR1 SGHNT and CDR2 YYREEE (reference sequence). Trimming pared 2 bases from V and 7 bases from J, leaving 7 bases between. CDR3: CASSLAVNEQFF. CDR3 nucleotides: TGTGCCAGCAGCTTAGCGGTAAATGAGCAGTTCTTC.

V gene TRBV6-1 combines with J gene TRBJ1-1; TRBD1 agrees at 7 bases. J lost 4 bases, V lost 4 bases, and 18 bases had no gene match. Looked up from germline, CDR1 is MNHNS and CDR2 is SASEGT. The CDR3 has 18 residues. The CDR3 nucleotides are TGTGCCAGCAGTGCATACAGGGACAGAAGGTTAAAGAGCACTGAAGCTTTCTTT. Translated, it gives CASSAYRDRRLKSTEAFF.

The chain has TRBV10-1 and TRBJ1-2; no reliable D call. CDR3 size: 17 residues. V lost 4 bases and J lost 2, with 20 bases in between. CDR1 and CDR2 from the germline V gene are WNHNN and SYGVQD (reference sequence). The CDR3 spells CASSAPRIADINYGYTF. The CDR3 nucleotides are TGCGCCAGCAGTGCGCCCCGGATCGCAGACATCAACTATGGCTACACCTTC.

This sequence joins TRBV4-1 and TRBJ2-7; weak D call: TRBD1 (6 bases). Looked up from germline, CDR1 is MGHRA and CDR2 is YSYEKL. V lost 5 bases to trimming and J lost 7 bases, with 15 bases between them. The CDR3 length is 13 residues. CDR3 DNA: TGCGCCAGCAGCAAAAATCAGGGGCGGGAGCAGTACTTC. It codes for CASSKNQGREQYF.

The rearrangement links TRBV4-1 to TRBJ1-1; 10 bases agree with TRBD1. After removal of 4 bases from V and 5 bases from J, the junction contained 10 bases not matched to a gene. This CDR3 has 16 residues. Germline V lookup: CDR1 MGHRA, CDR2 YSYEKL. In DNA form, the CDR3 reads TGCGCCAGCAGCCGAGTACCCGGGACAGGGGTTACTGAAGCTTTCTTT. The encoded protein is CASSRVPGTGVTEAFF.

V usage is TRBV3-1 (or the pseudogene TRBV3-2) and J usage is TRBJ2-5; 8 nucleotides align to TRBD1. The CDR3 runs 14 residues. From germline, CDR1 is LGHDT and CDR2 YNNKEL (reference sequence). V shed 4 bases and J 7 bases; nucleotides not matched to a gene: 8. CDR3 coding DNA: TGTGCCAGCAGCCCTACAGGGGGGATTTGGACCCAGTACTTC. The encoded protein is CASSPTGGIWTQYF.

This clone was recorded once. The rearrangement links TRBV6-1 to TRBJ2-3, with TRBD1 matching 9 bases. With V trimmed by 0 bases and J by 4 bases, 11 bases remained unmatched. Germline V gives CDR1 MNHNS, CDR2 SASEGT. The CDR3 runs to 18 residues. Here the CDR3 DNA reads TGTGCCAGCAGTGAAGCGCAGGCACAGGGGGCGAGGGCAGATACGCAGTATTTT. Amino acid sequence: CASSEAQAQGARADTQYF.

The CDR3 nucleotides are TGTGCCAGCAGACGCCGGGGGGCAGAGAACGGGGAGCTGTTTTTT. Its translation: CASRRRGAENGELFF. The chain recombines TRBV7-2 with TRBJ2-2, with a possible D match to TRBD2 (7 bases). CDR3 length: 15 residues. Germline lookup yields CDR1 SGHTA and CDR2 FQGNSA. Trimming cost V 6 bases and J 7 bases, with 18 bases left between them.

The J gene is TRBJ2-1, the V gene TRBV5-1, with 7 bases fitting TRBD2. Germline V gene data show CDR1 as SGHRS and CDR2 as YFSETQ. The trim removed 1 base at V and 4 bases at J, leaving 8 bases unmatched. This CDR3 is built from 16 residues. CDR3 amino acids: CASSLWGGGTYNEQFF. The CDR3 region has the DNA TGCGCCAGCAGCTTGTGGGGCGGGGGTACATACAATGAGCAGTTCTTC.

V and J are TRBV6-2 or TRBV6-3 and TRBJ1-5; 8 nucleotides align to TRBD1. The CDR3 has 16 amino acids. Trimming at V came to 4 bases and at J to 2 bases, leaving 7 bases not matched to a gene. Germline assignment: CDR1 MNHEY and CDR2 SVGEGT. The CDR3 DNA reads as TGTGCCAGCAGTTCCCGGACAGGGAGTGGCAATCAGCCCCAGCATTTT. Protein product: CASSSRTGSGNQPQHF.

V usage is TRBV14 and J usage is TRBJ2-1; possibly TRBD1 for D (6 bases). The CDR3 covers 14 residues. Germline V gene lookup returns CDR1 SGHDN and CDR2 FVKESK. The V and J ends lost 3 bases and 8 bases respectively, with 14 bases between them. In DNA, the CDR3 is TGTGCCAGCAGCCAGGGCGTCAGGGGCCATGAGCAGTTCTTC. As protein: CASSQGVRGHEQFF.

The CDR3 is CASSLPGPEKLFF. The DNA of the CDR3 is TGTGCCAGCAGCTTACCAGGGCCCGAAAAACTGTTTTTT. The chain links TRBV7-9 to TRBJ1-4; tentatively, D is TRBD1 (5 bases). Germline loops: CDR1 SEHNR, CDR2 FQNEAQ (reference sequence). The CDR3 is 13 residues long. V dropped 2 bases and J dropped 8 bases, with 9 bases sitting between them.

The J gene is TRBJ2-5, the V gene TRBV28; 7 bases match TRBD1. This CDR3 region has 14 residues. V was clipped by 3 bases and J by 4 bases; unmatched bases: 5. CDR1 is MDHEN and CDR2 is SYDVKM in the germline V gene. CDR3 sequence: CASSLTGLLETQYF. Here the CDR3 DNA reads TGTGCCAGCAGTTTGACAGGGCTTCTAGAGACCCAGTACTTC.

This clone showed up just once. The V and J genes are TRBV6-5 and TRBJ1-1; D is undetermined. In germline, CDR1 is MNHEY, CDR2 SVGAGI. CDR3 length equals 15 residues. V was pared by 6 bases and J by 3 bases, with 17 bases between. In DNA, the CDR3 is TGTGCCAGCAGAGAGCCGGGAGTGGTGTACACTGAAGCTTTCTTT. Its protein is CASREPGVVYTEAFF.